The source of this T cell receptor (beta chain) is a study of blood T cell repertoires in COVID-19. Living in about two dozen US areas, the participants were between 18 and 89 years of age. Looked up from germline, CDR1 is KGHDR and CDR2 is SFDVKD. The CDR3 totals 15 residues. The V and J ends lost 9 bases and 3 bases respectively, with 20 bases between them. Original handling: From reference gene primer amplification, estimates of nucleated cell counts were derived. Here immunoSEQ multiplex PCR was the method, and the copy in TCRdb shows in-frame clones only, minus some. V and J calls and clone size are given by that table; D and trimming were obtained from the DNA. The repertoire holds some 240,000 clones, with over 80% as singletons.

This receptor was obtained from a woman aged 40 to 50 who had been exposed to COVID-19. What was sequenced was PBMCs or T cells enriched from blood (not recorded which). The J gene is TRBJ2-7, the V gene TRBV24-1, with a weak D call TRBD2 (6 bases). CDR3 bases: TGTGCCACCCATTACACTAGCACCAAATACTACGAGCAGTACGTC. This gives the protein CATHYTSTKYYEQYV.